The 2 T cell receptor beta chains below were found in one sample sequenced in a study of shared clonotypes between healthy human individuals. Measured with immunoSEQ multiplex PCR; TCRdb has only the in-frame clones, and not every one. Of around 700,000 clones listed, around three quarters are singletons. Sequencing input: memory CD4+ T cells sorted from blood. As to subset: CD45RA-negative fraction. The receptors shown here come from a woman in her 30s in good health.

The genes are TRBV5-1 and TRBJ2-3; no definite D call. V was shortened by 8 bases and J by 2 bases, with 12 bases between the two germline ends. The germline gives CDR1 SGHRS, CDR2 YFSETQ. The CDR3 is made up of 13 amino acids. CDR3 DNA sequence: TGCGCCAGTGGCGCCGGGTTCACAGATACGCAGTATTTT. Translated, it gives CASGAGFTDTQYF.

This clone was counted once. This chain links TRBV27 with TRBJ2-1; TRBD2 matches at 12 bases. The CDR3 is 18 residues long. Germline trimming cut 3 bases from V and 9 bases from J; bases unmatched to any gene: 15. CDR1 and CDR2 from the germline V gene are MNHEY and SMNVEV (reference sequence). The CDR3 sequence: CASSLVFSRLAGGGEQFF. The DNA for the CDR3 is TGTGCCAGCAGTTTGGTCTTTTCGCGTCTAGCGGGAGGGGGTGAGCAGTTCTTC.